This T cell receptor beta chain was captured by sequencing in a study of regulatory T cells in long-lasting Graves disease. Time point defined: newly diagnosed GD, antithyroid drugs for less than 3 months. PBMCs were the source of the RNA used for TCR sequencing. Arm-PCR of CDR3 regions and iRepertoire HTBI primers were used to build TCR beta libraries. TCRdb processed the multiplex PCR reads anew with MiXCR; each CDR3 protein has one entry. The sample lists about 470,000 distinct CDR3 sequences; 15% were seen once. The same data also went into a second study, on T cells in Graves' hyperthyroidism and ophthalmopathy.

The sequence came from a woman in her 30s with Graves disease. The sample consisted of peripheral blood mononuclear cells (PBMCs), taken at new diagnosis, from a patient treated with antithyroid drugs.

Here the CDR3 DNA reads TGTGCCAGCAGCTTAGTGGCAGGGGCTACCCTCTATGGCTACACCTTC. It yields the protein CASSLVAGATLYGYTF. The rearrangement links TRBV7-9 to TRBJ1-2; the D gene is possibly TRBD1 (6 bases). Germline values: CDR1 SEHNR, CDR2 FQNEAQ (reference sequence). This CDR3 region has 16 residues. Trimming shortened V by 1 base and J by 4 bases, and 16 bases separated the two germline ends.